This TCR beta chain originates from a study of blood T cell repertoires in COVID-19. Overall study context: COVID-19 samples, acute and convalescent, were from the United States, Italy and Spain.

The age range of participants was about 18 to 100 years, with residence in about two dozen US areas. Donors in Cohort 3 counted as recovered after two negative PCRs, clearance, or symptom resolution. In germline, CDR1 is SGHNT, CDR2 YYREEE (reference sequence). Trimming removed 3 bases from V and 4 bases from J, with 8 bases in between. This CDR3 spans 12 amino acids. In the original analysis: Nucleated cell counts were estimated from reference gene primer amplification. Generated by immunoSEQ multiplex PCR, the TCRdb table keeps only in-frame clones and is missing some. The DNA gave D and trimming, while V, J and clone size come from that table. The data show roughly 200,000 clones, with around 89% seen just once and about 2.6% held by the top ten.

This TCR came from a woman aged 25 to 39 who had recovered from COVID-19. What was sequenced was PBMCs or T cells enriched from blood (not recorded which). The V gene is TRBV5-4, the J gene TRBJ2-7; TRBD2 is a possible D gene (6 bases). The CDR3 here is CASSSGVYEQYF. The DNA for the CDR3 is TGTGCCAGCAGCTCGGGGGTGTACGAGCAGTACTTC.